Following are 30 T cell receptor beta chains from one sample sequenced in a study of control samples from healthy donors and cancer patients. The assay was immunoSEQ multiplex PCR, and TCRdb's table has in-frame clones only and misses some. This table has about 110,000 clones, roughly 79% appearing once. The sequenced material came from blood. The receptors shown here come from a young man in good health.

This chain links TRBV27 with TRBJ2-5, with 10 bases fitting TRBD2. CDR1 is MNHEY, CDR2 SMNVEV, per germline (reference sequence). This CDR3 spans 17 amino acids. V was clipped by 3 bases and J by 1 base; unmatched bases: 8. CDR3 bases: TGTGCCAGCAGTTTTCACGCACTAGCGGGGCGCCAAGAGACCCAGTACTTC. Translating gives CASSFHALAGRQETQYF.

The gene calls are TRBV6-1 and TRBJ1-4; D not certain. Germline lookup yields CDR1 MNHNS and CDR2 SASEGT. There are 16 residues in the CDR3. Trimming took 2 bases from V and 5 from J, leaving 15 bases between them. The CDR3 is CASSEIQDRPNEKLFF. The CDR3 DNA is TGTGCCAGCAGTGAAATCCAGGACCGTCCAAATGAAAAACTGTTTTTT.

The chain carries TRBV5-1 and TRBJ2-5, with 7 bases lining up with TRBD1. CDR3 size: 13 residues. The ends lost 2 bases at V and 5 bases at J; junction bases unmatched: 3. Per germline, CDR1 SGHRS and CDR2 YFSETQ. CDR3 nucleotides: TGCGCCAGCAGCTTACAGGGGTCGGAGACCCAGTACTTC. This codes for CASSLQGSETQYF.

CDR3 sequence: CASSSLAGVRGQPQHF. In nucleotides, the CDR3 is TGTGCCAGCAGTTCTTTGGCAGGGGTGCGCGGTCAGCCCCAGCATTTT. The chain links TRBV28 to TRBJ1-5; weak D call: TRBD1 (6 bases). V lost 4 bases to trimming and J lost 6 bases, with 19 bases between them. CDR1 is MDHEN and CDR2 is SYDVKM in the germline V gene. The CDR3 consists of 16 residues. Filled out from reference TRBV28 and TRBJ1-5, the complete variable domain reads DVKVTQSSRYLVKRTGEKVFLECVQDMDHENMFWYRQDPGLGLRLIYFSYDVKMKEKGDIPEGYSVSREKKERFSLILESASTNQTSMYLCASSSLAGVRGQPQHFGDGTRLSIL.

CDR3 amino acids: CASSQDLGPREPQHF. In DNA, the CDR3 is TGCGCCAGCAGCCAAGATCTTGGACCGAGGGAGCCCCAGCATTTT. This chain links TRBV4-3 with TRBJ1-5, with D unresolved. V lost 0 bases, J lost 8 bases, and 14 bases lay in between. The CDR3 runs 15 residues. Germline CDR1 and CDR2: LGHNA and YSLEER.

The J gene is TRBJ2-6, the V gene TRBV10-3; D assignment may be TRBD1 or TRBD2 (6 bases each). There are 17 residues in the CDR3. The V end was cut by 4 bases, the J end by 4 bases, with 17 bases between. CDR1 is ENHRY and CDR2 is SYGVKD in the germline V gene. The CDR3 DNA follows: TGTGCCATCAGTGGGACAGCCACGGGGGTGGGGGCCAACGTCCTGACTTTC. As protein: CAISGTATGVGANVLTF.

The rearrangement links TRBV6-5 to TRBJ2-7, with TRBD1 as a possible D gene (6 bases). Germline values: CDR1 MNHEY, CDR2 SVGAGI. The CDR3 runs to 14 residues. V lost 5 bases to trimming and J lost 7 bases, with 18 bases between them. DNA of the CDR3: TGTGCCAGCAGTCGCCACAGGGTTCTGTGGGAGCAGTACTTC. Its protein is CASSRHRVLWEQYF.

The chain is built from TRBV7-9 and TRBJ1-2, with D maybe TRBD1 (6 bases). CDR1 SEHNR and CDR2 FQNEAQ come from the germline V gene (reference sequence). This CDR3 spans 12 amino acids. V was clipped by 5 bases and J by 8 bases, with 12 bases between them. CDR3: CASSGGRVGYTF. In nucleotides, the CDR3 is TGTGCCAGCAGCGGGGGGCGGGTCGGCTACACCTTC.

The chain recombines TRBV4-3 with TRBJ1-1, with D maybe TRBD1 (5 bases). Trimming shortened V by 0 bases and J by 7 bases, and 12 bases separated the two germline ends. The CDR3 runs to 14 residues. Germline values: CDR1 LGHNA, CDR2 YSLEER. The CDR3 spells CASSQEGAQGEAFF. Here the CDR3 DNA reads TGCGCCAGCAGCCAAGAGGGTGCGCAGGGTGAAGCTTTCTTT.

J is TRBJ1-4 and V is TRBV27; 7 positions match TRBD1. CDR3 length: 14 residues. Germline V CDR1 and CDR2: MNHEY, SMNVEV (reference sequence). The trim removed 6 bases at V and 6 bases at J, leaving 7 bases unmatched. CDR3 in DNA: TGTGCCAGCAGGAGGGACAGTCTAGATGAAAAACTGTTTTTT. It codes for CASRRDSLDEKLFF.

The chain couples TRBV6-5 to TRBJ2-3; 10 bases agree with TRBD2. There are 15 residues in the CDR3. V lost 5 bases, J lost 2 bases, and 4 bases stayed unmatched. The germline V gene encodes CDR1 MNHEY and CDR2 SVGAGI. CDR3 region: CASSRLAGSTDTQYF. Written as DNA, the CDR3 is TGTGCCAGCAGTCGACTAGCGGGTTCCACAGATACGCAGTATTTT.

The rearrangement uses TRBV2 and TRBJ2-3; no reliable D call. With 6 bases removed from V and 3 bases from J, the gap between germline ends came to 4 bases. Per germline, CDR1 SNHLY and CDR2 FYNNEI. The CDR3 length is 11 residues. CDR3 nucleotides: TGTGCCAGCAGGAGGACAGATACGCAGTATTTT. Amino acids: CASRRTDTQYF.

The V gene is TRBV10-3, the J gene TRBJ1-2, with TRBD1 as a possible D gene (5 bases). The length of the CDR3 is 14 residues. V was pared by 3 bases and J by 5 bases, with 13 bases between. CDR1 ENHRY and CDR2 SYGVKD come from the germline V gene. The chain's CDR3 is CAISDGGMSYGYTF. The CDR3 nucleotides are TGTGCCATCAGTGATGGGGGAATGAGTTATGGCTACACCTTC.

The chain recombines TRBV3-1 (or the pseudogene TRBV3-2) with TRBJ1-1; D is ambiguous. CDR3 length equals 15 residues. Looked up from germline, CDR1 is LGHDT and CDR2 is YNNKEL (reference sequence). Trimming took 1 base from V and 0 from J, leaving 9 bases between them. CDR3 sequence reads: CASSQGNVLNTEAFF. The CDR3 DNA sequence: TGTGCCAGCAGCCAAGGCAATGTATTGAACACTGAAGCTTTCTTT.

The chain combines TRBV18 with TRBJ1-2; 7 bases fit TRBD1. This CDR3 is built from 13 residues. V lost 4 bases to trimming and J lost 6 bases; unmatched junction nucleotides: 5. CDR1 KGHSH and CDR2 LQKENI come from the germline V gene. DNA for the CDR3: TGTGCCAGCTCACGGTCAGACAGGGATGGCTACACCTTC. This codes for CASSRSDRDGYTF.

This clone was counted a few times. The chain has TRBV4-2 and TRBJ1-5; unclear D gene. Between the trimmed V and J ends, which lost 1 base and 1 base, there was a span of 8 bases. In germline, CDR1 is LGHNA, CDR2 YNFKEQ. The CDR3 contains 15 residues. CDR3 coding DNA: TGTGCCAGCAGCCAAGGAGACGTAAGCAATCAGCCCCAGCATTTT. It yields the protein CASSQGDVSNQPQHF.

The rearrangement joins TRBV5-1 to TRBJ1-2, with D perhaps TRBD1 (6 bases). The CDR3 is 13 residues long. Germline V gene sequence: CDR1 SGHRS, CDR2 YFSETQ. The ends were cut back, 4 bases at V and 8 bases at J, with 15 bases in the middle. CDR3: CASSGTGHHGYTF. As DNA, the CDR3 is TGCGCCAGCAGCGGCACGGGACACCACGGCTACACCTTC.

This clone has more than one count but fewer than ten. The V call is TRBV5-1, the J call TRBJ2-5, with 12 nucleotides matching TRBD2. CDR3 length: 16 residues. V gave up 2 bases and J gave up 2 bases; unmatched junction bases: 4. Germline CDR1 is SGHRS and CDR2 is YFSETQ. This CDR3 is CASSFRGLAGQETQYF. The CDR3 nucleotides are TGCGCCAGCAGCTTTCGAGGACTAGCGGGACAAGAGACCCAGTACTTC.

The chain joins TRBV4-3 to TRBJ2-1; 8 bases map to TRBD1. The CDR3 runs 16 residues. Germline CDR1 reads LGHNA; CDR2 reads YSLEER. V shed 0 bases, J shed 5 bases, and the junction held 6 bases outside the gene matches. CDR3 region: CASSQDPQGANNEQFF. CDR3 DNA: TGCGCCAGCAGCCAAGATCCCCAGGGGGCAAACAATGAGCAGTTCTTC.

The CDR3 sequence: CASSLRDRELFF. The CDR3 bases are TGTGCCAGCAGCCTCAGGGACCGGGAGCTGTTTTTT. The chain links TRBV6-6 to TRBJ2-2; D may match TRBD1 or TRBD2 (5 bases each). The CDR3 runs to 12 residues. Germline V CDR1 and CDR2: MNHNY, SVGAGI (reference sequence). V lost 6 bases and J 9 bases, leaving 11 bases between the germline ends.

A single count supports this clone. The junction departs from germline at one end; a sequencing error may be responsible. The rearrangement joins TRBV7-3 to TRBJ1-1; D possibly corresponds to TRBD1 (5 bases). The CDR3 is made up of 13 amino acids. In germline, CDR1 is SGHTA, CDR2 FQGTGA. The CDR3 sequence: CASSLTNRFGAFF. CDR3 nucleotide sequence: TGTGCCAGCAGCCTAACAAACAGGTTCGGAGCTTTCTTT.

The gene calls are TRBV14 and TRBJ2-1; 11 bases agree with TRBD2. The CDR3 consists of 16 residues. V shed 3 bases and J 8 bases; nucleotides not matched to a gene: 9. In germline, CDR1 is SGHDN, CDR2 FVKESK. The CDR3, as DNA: TGTGCCAGCAGCCAGTCGGGACTAGCGGTGATGGATGAGCAGTTCTTC. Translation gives CASSQSGLAVMDEQFF.

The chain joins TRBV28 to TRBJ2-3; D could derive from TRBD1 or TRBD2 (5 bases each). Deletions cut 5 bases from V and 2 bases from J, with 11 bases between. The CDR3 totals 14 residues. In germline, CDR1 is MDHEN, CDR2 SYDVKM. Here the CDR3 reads CASSGGRYTDTQYF. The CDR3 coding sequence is TGTGCCAGCAGTGGGGGACGGTACACAGATACGCAGTATTTT.

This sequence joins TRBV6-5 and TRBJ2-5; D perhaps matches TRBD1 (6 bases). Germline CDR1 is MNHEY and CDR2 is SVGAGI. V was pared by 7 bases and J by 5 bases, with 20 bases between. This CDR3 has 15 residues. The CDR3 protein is CASNVRTLRGETQYF. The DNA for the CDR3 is TGTGCCAGCAACGTAAGGACATTAAGGGGGGAGACCCAGTACTTC.

DNA for the CDR3: TGTGCCAGTAGTATCAGCAGAGCTCCCTACAATGAGCAGTTCTTC. The encoded protein is CASSISRAPYNEQFF. The chain has TRBV19 and TRBJ2-1; D gene uncertain. The germline V gene has CDR1 LNHDA and CDR2 SQIVND (reference sequence). There are 15 residues in the CDR3. Trimming left V 3 bases short and J 2 bases short, with 11 bases between.

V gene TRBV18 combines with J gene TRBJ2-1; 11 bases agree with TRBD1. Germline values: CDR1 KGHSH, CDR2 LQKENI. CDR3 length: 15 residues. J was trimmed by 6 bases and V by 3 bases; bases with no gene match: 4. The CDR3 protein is CASSPTGQGVNEQFF. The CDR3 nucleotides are TGTGCCAGCTCACCCACGGGACAGGGGGTCAATGAGCAGTTCTTC.

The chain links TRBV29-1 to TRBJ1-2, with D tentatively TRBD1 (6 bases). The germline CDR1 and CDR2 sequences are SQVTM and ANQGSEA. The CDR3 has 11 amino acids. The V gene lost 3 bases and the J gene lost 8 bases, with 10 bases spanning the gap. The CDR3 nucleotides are TGCAGCGTTGAGGCAGGGGACGGCTACACCTTC. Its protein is CSVEAGDGYTF. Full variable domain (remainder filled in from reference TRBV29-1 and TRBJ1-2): SAVISQKPSRDICQRGTSLTIQCQVDSQVTMMFWYRQQPGQSLTLIATANQGSEATYESGFVIDKFPISRPNLTFSTLTVSNMSPEDSSIYLCSVEAGDGYTFGSGTRLTVV.

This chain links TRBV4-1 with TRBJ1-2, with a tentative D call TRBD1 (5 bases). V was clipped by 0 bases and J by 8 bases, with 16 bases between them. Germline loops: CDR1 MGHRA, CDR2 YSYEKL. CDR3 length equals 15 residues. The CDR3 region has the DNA TGCGCCAGCAGCCAAGAGGGACTTAAGGGATCGGGCTACACCTTC. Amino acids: CASSQEGLKGSGYTF.

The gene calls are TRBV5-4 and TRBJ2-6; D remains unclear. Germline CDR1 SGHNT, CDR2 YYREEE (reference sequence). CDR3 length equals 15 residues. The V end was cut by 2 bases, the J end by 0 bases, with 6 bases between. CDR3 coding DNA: TGTGCCAGCAGCTTTCCCGTCTCTGGGGCCAACGTCCTGACTTTC. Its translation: CASSFPVSGANVLTF.

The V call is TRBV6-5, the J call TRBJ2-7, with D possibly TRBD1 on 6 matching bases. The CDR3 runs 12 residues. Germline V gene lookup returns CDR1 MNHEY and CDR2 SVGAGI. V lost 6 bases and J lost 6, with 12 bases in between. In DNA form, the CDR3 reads TGTGCCAGCAGCCCAACAGGGATCGAGCAGTACGTC. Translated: CASSPTGIEQYV.